This entry describes one T cell receptor (beta chain). The antigen it recognizes is unknown. Base qualities are not provided; no much larger clone lies one nucleotide away. The sample is drawn from a study of Graves' ophthalmopathy and Graves' hyperthyroidism (dated by TCRdb to the late 2010s). For the wider study: Hyperthyroidism was defined as stable when no progression to ophthalmopathy occurred within 18 months of follow-up. The study used signatures of the TCR beta repertoire to tell Graves' ophthalmopathy apart from Graves' hyperthyroidism and to predict which patients would progress to ophthalmopathy. In total, 120 to 150 blood samples were TCR-sequenced: some 40 ophthalmopathy, some 75 hyperthyroidism and some 17 hyperthyroidism-to-ophthalmopathy patients. To explore V-J signatures that separate ophthalmopathy from hyperthyroidism, a discovery set of about a hundred patients was enrolled, consisting of 43 with ophthalmopathy and approximately 57 with stable hyperthyroidism. The independent validation cohort included 18 to 20 hyperthyroidism patients plus 17 patients who later progressed from hyperthyroidism to ophthalmopathy. In five to seven hyperthyroidism patients, T-cell repertoires of thyroid tissue and blood were compared. Following sample collection, hyperthyroidism patients were given methimazole at a starting dose of 30 mg daily, and ophthalmopathy patients were given high-dose intravenous methylprednisolone. Results and caveats for the whole study, not just this receptor: Sample size was not predetermined statistically, and investigators were not blinded to group allocation. Among expanded thyroid clonotypes with frequency above 0.001, most also showed up in blood, which suggests that blood repertoires may reflect the thyroid immune response. The 13-signature model separated ophthalmopathy from stable hyperthyroidism with roughly 88% sensitivity and roughly 84% specificity in cross-validation, and 80%/75% in the test set. In validation, the model predicted ophthalmopathy progression with more than 55% sensitivity and approximately 78% specificity; more than ten predicted patients were CT-confirmed with GO in a median of 6.5 months.

TCR beta CDR3 regions were amplified from RNA transcripts for repertoire sequencing. HTBI primers and the Qiagen OneStep RT-PCR kit were used in a first-round RT-PCR, which was followed by a second-round multiplex PCR, size selection and purification. Libraries were sequenced on an Illumina HiSeq2000 using paired-end 100 bp reads. The paper's data handling went like this. Reads were processed with SOAPnuke, discarding reads with adapters, uncalled bases, mean Phred below 15, or no exact constant-primer or identifier match. High-quality paired reads were merged with COPE v1.2.5. Unique nucleotide sequences were defined as clonotypes and aligned to IMGT TRB V, D and J references using MiTCR v1.1. The analysis was limited to V-J combinations with a frequency above 0.0001, which together covered roughly 99% of repertoires. A TCR clonal expansion and chaos score per V-J combination was defined as the ratio of F50 clonal expansion to chaos observed in the TCRdist matrix. Welch's t-statistics and random forest were used to reduce features to about a dozen V-J combinations, which were fed into a naive Bayes classifier. The similarity between thyroid and blood repertoires was quantified using the Morisita-Horn index. The public reads were run again by TCRdb, first through fastp at Q25 and then through MiXCR, and only productive beta chains were kept. CDR3 protein sequences are deduplicated, and each keeps its most common genes and DNA. The authors' filters were not applied to this entry. The sample table holds about 550,000 distinct CDR3 sequences, of which 35% to 40% were seen once. 3.5% to 5% of the sample lies in the top ten.

Hyperthyroidism patients were newly diagnosed, with disease duration under 2 months, and aged 18 to 65 years. Patients with other autoimmune diseases, uncontrolled infections, pregnancy or lactation were excluded from the study. Diagnosis relied on clinical symptoms, serum thyroxine, TRAb, thyroid ultrasound and orbital computed tomography. Total RNA was extracted with Trizol reagent and quality-checked on an Agilent 2100 Bioanalyzer. The germline V gene yields WSHSY for CDR1 and SAAADI for CDR2. Including the terminal cysteine and phenylalanine, the CDR3 comprises 16 residues. CDR3 DNA is the only sequence kept; it has 48 bases, read in frame from the first base. Relative to germline, V is 4 bases shorter and J is 0 bases shorter, with 10 bases between their ends.

The sample comprised peripheral blood or thyroid tissue (not recorded which). This TCR came from an adult man with Graves' hyperthyroidism. Recombination joined TRBV10-2 with TRBJ2-6; no D gene call is confident. The base sequence is TGCGCCAGCAGTGGGCAGTTCCTCTCTGGGGCCAACGTCCTGACTTTC. Its protein is CASSGQFLSGANVLTF.